The rows below give T cell receptor beta chains drawn from one sample of a study of blood T cell repertoires in COVID-19. TCRdb keeps only in-frame clones here, not all; method: immunoSEQ multiplex PCR. The table lists 60,000 to 65,000 clones, approximately 80% of them singletons. What was sequenced was peripheral blood. These receptors all stem from a man in his 60s with COVID-19, enrolled during active disease. Both conserved end residues are part of each CDR3. A D gene is named only where the DNA matches it firmly. Size values are once, few and many counts, or a class for expanded clones, and some rows have none.

cdr3_aa cdr3_nt d_call j_call clone_size v_call
CASSFQYEQYF TGTGCCAGCAGCTTCCAGTACGAGCAGTACTTC . TRBJ2-7 . TRBV28
CASSNPRGDTGELFF TGCGCCAGCAGCAACCCGCGGGGCGACACCGGGGAGCTGTTTTTT . TRBJ2-2 . TRBV5-1
CASSFGLAGVYEQYF TGTGCCAGCAGCTTTGGCCTAGCGGGAGTCTACGAGCAGTACTTC TRBD2 TRBJ2-7 . TRBV5-6
CASTRGIWYEQYF TGTGCCAGCACGAGAGGGATTTGGTACGAGCAGTACTTC . TRBJ2-7 . TRBV5-6
CASSPSNQPQHF TGTGCCAGCAGCCCGAGCAATCAGCCCCAGCATTTT . TRBJ1-5 few TRBV7-8
CASSYLGATSNSPLHF TGTGCCAGCAGTTACCTGGGCGCAACCTCCAATTCACCCCTCCACTTT . TRBJ1-6 once TRBV6-2/TRBV6-3
CATSDSTGGGEKLFF TGTGCCACCAGTGACTCGACAGGGGGTGGCGAAAAACTGTTTTTT TRBD1 TRBJ1-4 . TRBV24-1
CASSFGSEQYF TGTGCCAGTAGCTTCGGGAGTGAGCAGTACTTC . TRBJ2-7 many TRBV19
CASGLLGLGNYEQYF TGTGCTAGTGGTTTGTTGGGACTCGGAAACTACGAGCAGTACTTC . TRBJ2-7 few TRBV12-5
CASSDPGSTDTQYF TGTGCCAGCAGTGATCCAGGTAGCACAGATACGCAGTATTTT . TRBJ2-3 . TRBV25-1
CASLNKLAGNTDTQYF TGCGCCAGCCTAAATAAACTAGCGGGGAACACAGATACGCAGTATTTT TRBD2 TRBJ2-3 few TRBV10-2
CASSEEGQGSREQYF TGTGCCAGCAGTGAAGAGGGACAGGGCTCGAGGGAGCAGTACTTC TRBD1 TRBJ2-7 . TRBV6-1
CASTRVGTSALGEQFF TGTGCCAGTACAAGGGTGGGGACTAGCGCCTTGGGTGAGCAGTTCTTC TRBD2 TRBJ2-1 once TRBV19
CASSRRGTGFGYTF TGTGCCAGCAGCCGAAGGGGGACAGGGTTTGGCTACACCTTC TRBD1 TRBJ1-2 . TRBV14
CAWSVAGHGNQPQHF TGTGCCTGGAGTGTAGCTGGACACGGCAATCAGCCCCAGCATTTT . TRBJ1-5 . TRBV30
CASKRVRDSNQPQHF TGTGCCAGTAAAAGGGTCAGGGATAGCAATCAGCCCCAGCATTTT . TRBJ1-5 . TRBV19